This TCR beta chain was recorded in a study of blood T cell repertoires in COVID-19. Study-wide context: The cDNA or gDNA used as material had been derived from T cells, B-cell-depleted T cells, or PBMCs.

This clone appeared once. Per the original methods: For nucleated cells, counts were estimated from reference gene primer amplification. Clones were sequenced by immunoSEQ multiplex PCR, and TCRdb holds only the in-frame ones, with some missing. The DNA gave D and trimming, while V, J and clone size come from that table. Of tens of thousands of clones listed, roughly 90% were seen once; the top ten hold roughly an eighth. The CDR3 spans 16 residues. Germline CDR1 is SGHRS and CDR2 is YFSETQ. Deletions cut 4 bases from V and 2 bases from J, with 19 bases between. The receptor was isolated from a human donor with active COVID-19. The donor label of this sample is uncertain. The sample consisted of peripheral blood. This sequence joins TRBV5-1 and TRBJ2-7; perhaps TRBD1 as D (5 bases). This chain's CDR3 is CASSGPYRSGPYEQYF. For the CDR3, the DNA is TGCGCCAGCAGCGGACCTTACAGGTCCGGGCCCTACGAGCAGTACTTC.